Shown below are 26 T cell receptor beta chains from a single sample sequenced in a study of T cells of healthy individuals. MiXCR was run by TCRdb on the 5' RACE reads, yielding one entry per CDR3 protein. The table includes some 69,000 distinct CDR3 sequences, under 20% detected once. These receptor sequences come from a human donor in good health.

This clonotype has more than one count but fewer than ten. This rearrangement joins TRBV20-1 to TRBJ1-2; no definite D call. Trimming left V 4 bases short and J 8 bases short, with 14 bases between. Germline values: CDR1 DFQATT, CDR2 SNEGSKA (reference sequence). The CDR3 runs 12 residues. CDR3 nucleotide sequence: TGCAGTGCTACCCTCCAATCCTACGGCTACACCTTC. It is translated as CSATLQSYGYTF.

The gene calls are TRBV27 and TRBJ2-1; possible D gene TRBD2, 5 bases. Germline assignment: CDR1 MNHEY and CDR2 SMNVEV (reference sequence). V was cut by 5 bases and J by 8 bases, with 25 bases left in between. This CDR3 is built from 17 residues. The CDR3 bases are TGTGCCAGCAGTCGTGACCCCCTTGCGGGCGGTTCTGATGAGCAGTTCTTC. It codes for CASSRDPLAGGSDEQFF.

The CDR3: CASSFTDSRTDTQYF. CDR3 sequence (DNA): TGCGCCAGCAGCTTTACAGATTCCCGCACAGATACGCAGTATTTT. The V call is TRBV5-1, the J call TRBJ2-3; no definite D call. Germline loops: CDR1 SGHRS, CDR2 YFSETQ. V was shortened by 2 bases and J by 1 base, with 11 bases between the two germline ends. The CDR3 contains 15 residues.

This chain uses TRBV6-2 or TRBV6-3 with TRBJ2-7, with 8 bases that match TRBD2. The junction had 11 bases not matched to a gene; V was cut back by 5 bases and J by 2 bases. Germline V CDR1 and CDR2: MNHEY, SVGEGT. This CDR3 is 16 amino acids long. The CDR3: CASSTSTSGNPYEQYF. For the CDR3, the DNA is TGTGCCAGCAGTACTTCAACTAGCGGCAACCCCTACGAGCAGTACTTC.

This clonotype has ten or more counts. The chain recombines TRBV7-3 with TRBJ2-3, with 9 bases fitting TRBD2. Germline lookup yields CDR1 SGHTA and CDR2 FQGTGA. V was pared by 3 bases and J by 2 bases, with 9 bases of the junction left unmatched. The CDR3 sequence is 17 residues long. CDR3 coding DNA: TGTGCCAGCAGCTTGGTTCCTAGCGGGGCCACCACAGATACGCAGTATTTT. It codes for CASSLVPSGATTDTQYF.

In this sample, this clonotype turned up many times. For the CDR3, the DNA is TGTGCCAGCAGGCCTCCCACTGATCCCTACGAGCAGTACTTC. Translated: CASRPPTDPYEQYF. This rearrangement joins TRBV6-1 to TRBJ2-7; D not certain. The CDR3 contains 14 residues. Germline assignment: CDR1 MNHNS and CDR2 SASEGT. Trimming took 6 bases from V and 2 from J, leaving 14 bases between them.

The chain carries TRBV20-1 and TRBJ2-1; the D call may be TRBD1 or TRBD2 (5 bases each). The length of the CDR3 is 15 residues. Between the trimmed V and J ends, which lost 3 bases and 3 bases, there was a span of 15 bases. Germline V gene sequence: CDR1 DFQATT, CDR2 SNEGSKA (reference sequence). The CDR3 nucleotides read TGCAGTGCTAGTGGGGGTGGCCTTTACTACAATGAGCAGTTCTTC. Protein sequence: CSASGGGLYYNEQFF.

This clonotype was counted at least ten times. Here the CDR3 reads CASSLRGSYEQYF. The CDR3 nucleotides are TGTGCCAGCAGCTTGCGAGGCTCCTACGAGCAGTACTTC. The chain recombines TRBV5-4 with TRBJ2-7; no firm D call. The CDR3 covers 13 residues. Germline CDR1 and CDR2: SGHNT and YYREEE (reference sequence). V was clipped by 1 base and J by 0 bases, with 5 bases between them.

The chain uses TRBV7-2 and TRBJ2-5; D remains unclear. The CDR3 length is 17 residues. The V end lost 0 bases, the J end lost 2 bases, and 16 bases lay between the germline ends. Germline assignment: CDR1 SGHTA and CDR2 FQGNSA. The CDR3 reads CASSLAPLTQAQETQYF. The DNA of the CDR3 is TGTGCCAGCAGCTTAGCGCCTCTGACCCAAGCACAAGAGACCCAGTACTTC. Full variable domain (missing parts from reference TRBV7-2 and TRBJ2-5): GAGVSQSPSNKVTEKGKDVELRCDPISGHTALYWYRQSLGQGLEFLIYFQGNSAPDKSGLPSDRFSAERTGGSVSTLTIQRTQQEDSAVYLCASSLAPLTQAQETQYFGPGTRLLVL.

The sample holds many counts of this clonotype. The V and J genes are TRBV5-1 and TRBJ2-1; 9 nucleotides line up with TRBD2. Germline CDR1 and CDR2: SGHRS and YFSETQ. The CDR3 contains 15 residues. V trimming: 2 bases; J trimming: 10 bases; junction bases outside the gene matches: 10. CDR3 loop: CASSFGTSSLAEQFF. Here the CDR3 DNA reads TGCGCCAGCAGCTTCGGGACTAGCTCCCTAGCCGAGCAGTTCTTC.

Worth noting for this clonotype: This clone may be a read error of a much larger clone one base away. The chain is built from TRBV30 and TRBJ1-5; D not resolved. V gave up 3 bases and J gave up 11 bases, with 17 bases separating them. The length of the CDR3 is 13 residues. Looked up from germline, CDR1 is GTSNPN and CDR2 is SVGIG (reference sequence). The CDR3 nucleotides read TGTGCCTGGAGCGTTACGGGTATCAGCACCCAGCATTTT. Translation: CAWSVTGISTQHF. The full variable domain, completed using reference TRBV30 and TRBJ1-5, is SQTIHQWPATLVQPVGSPLSLECTVEGTSNPNLYWYRQAAGRGLQLLFYSVGIGQISSEVPQNLSASRPQDRQFILSSKKLLLSDSGFYLCAWSVTGISTQHFGDGTRLSIL.

J is TRBJ2-7 and V is TRBV10-3; possibly TRBD2 for D (6 bases). The V and J ends lost 2 bases and 2 bases respectively, with 16 bases between them. CDR1 ENHRY and CDR2 SYGVKD come from the germline V gene. The CDR3 has 16 residues. The CDR3 sequence is CAISEELGDSAYEQYF. The CDR3 DNA sequence: TGTGCCATCAGTGAGGAACTAGGGGACTCCGCCTACGAGCAGTACTTC.

V and J are TRBV20-1 and TRBJ1-5; D is ambiguous. The V and J ends lost 0 bases and 4 bases respectively, with 7 bases between them. Germline lookup yields CDR1 DFQATT and CDR2 SNEGSKA (reference sequence). CDR3 length equals 13 residues. The CDR3 loop reads CSARDTGNQPQHF. CDR3 coding DNA: TGCAGTGCTAGAGATACTGGGAATCAGCCCCAGCATTTT.

The V gene is TRBV5-1, the J gene TRBJ1-6, with no clear D. V was cut by 4 bases and J by 7 bases, with 12 bases left in between. The CDR3 sequence is 14 residues long. Looked up from germline, CDR1 is SGHRS and CDR2 is YFSETQ. The CDR3 region has the DNA TGCGCCAGCAGCCTTGGACGGCCAAATTCACCCCTCCACTTT. Protein sequence: CASSLGRPNSPLHF.

J is TRBJ1-1 and V is TRBV2; the match to TRBD1 covers 9 bases. Germline V gene lookup returns CDR1 SNHLY and CDR2 FYNNEI. The CDR3 sequence is 14 residues long. V was pared by 4 bases and J by 2 bases, with 2 bases of the junction left unmatched. CDR3 residues: CASSADRGNTEAFF. CDR3 nucleotide sequence: TGTGCCAGCAGTGCGGACAGGGGAAACACTGAAGCTTTCTTT.

This clonotype appeared many times. The chain links TRBV9 to TRBJ2-7; D might be TRBD1 (5 bases). CDR1 is SGDLS and CDR2 is YYNGEE in the germline V gene. This CDR3 contains 14 residues. Trimming removed 0 bases from V and 2 bases from J, with 9 bases in between. For the CDR3, the DNA is TGTGCCAGCAGCGTAGAGGGGAAGCCCTACGAGCAGTACTTC. Encoded protein: CASSVEGKPYEQYF. The whole variable domain, remainder taken from reference TRBV9 and TRBJ2-7, is DSGVTQTPKHLITATGQRVTLRCSPRSGDLSVYWYQQSLDQGLQFLIQYYNGEERAKGNILERFSAQQFPDLHSELNLSSLELGDSALYFCASSVEGKPYEQYFGPGTRLTVT.

This clonotype was counted many times. The J gene is TRBJ2-3, the V gene TRBV5-4, with 10 bases that match TRBD2. The trim removed 4 bases at V and 4 bases at J, leaving 6 bases unmatched. The CDR3 has 15 residues. CDR1 SGHNT and CDR2 YYREEE come from the germline V gene (reference sequence). This CDR3 is CASSQGLAGADTQYF. In nucleotides, the CDR3 is TGTGCCAGCAGCCAGGGGCTAGCGGGAGCAGATACGCAGTATTTT.

The J gene is TRBJ2-7, the V gene TRBV6-1, with 8 bases lining up with TRBD1. Unmatched junction bases numbered 6, after V lost 8 bases and J lost 0 bases. Germline values: CDR1 MNHNS, CDR2 SASEGT. The length of the CDR3 is 14 residues. The CDR3 loop reads CASLPGQVSYEQYF. CDR3 coding DNA: TGTGCCAGCTTACCGGGACAGGTCTCCTACGAGCAGTACTTC.

In its sample, this clonotype was seen many times. This chain uses TRBV6-5 with TRBJ1-3; D gene unclear. Trimming left V 6 bases short and J 3 bases short, with 12 bases between. This CDR3 has 14 amino acids. Germline V gene lookup returns CDR1 MNHEY and CDR2 SVGAGI. CDR3 loop: CASSPVLSGNTIYF. CDR3 nucleotide sequence: TGTGCCAGCAGCCCCGTATTAAGTGGAAACACCATATATTTT.

This clonotype was seen a few times. This CDR3 reads CASSLGSVPFRISPLHF. CDR3 nucleotide sequence: TGCGCCAGCAGCTTGGGATCGGTCCCCTTTCGGATTTCACCCCTCCACTTT. The V call is TRBV5-1, the J call TRBJ1-6; D is ambiguous. The V end was cut by 0 bases, the J end by 9 bases, with 19 bases between. The V gene's germline CDR1 is SGHRS and CDR2 YFSETQ. This CDR3 contains 17 residues.

This clonotype was seen more than once but under ten times. The chain is built from TRBV5-5 and TRBJ2-7, with D uncertain. Germline CDR1 is SGHKS and CDR2 is YYEKEE (reference sequence). The germline V and J ends were trimmed by 2 bases and 5 bases, with 14 bases remaining between them. CDR3 size: 14 residues. The CDR3: CASSFSAAAHEQYF. CDR3 bases: TGTGCCAGCAGCTTTTCGGCCGCGGCCCACGAGCAGTACTTC.

This clonotype was counted ten times or more. The J gene is TRBJ1-1, the V gene TRBV28; D uncertain. The ends were cut back, 5 bases at V and 0 bases at J, with 10 bases in the middle. Germline CDR1 MDHEN, CDR2 SYDVKM. The CDR3 length is 14 residues. CDR3 loop: CASSLQSLNTEAFF. As DNA, the CDR3 is TGTGCCAGCAGTCTCCAGAGTCTGAACACTGAAGCTTTCTTT.

At least ten counts were recorded for this clonotype. The rearrangement links TRBV20-1 to TRBJ2-1; TRBD2 aligns across 10 bases. This CDR3 region has 16 residues. V was pared by 0 bases and J by 6 bases, with 8 bases of the junction left unmatched. CDR1 and CDR2 (germline): DFQATT, SNEGSKA (reference sequence). CDR3 amino acids: CSARDRGLAYINEQFF. The CDR3 bases are TGCAGTGCTAGAGATCGGGGACTAGCGTATATCAATGAGCAGTTCTTC.

This clonotype showed up many times. V usage is TRBV5-4 and J usage is TRBJ2-3, with 12 bases fitting TRBD2. The germline V gene encodes CDR1 SGHNT and CDR2 YYREEE (reference sequence). After removal of 4 bases from V and 5 bases from J, the junction contained 8 bases not matched to a gene. The CDR3 is 16 residues long. The CDR3 loop is CASSQPGLAGIDTQYF. The CDR3 DNA reads TGTGCCAGCAGCCAACCAGGACTAGCGGGAATAGATACGCAGTATTTT.

This clonotype was recorded once. This clone may be a read error of a much larger clone one base away. The chain is built from TRBV2 and TRBJ1-2; TRBD1 matches at 7 bases. Germline V gives CDR1 SNHLY, CDR2 FYNNEI. The CDR3 length is 14 residues. The CDR3 bases are TGTGCCAGCAGGCACCCGGGACAGAGCTATGGCTACAACTTC. It is translated as CASRHPGQSYGYNF.

This clonotype was seen at least ten times. The J gene is TRBJ1-2, the V gene TRBV2; tentative D call: TRBD1 (6 bases). Germline V gene data show CDR1 as SNHLY and CDR2 as FYNNEI. The CDR3 has 13 amino acids. V was trimmed by 10 bases and J by 6 bases, leaving 18 bases between them. The CDR3 DNA follows: TGTGCCACCATGCCCTCAGGGGAGAATGGCTACACCTTC. Translation gives CATMPSGENGYTF.